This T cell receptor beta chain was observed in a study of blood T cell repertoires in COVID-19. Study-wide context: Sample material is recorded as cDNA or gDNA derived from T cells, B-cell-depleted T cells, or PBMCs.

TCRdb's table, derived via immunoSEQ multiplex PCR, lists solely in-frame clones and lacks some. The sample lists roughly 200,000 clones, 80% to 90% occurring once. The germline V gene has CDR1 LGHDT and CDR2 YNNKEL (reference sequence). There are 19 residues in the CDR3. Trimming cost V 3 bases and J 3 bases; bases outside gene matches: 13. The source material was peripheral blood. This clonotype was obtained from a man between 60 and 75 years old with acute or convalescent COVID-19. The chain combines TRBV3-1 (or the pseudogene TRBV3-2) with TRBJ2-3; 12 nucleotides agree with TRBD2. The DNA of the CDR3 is TGTGCCAGCAGCCAGGTGACCGAGGGTCTAGCGGGAGGGACAGATACGCAGTATTTT. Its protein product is CASSQVTEGLAGGTDTQYF.